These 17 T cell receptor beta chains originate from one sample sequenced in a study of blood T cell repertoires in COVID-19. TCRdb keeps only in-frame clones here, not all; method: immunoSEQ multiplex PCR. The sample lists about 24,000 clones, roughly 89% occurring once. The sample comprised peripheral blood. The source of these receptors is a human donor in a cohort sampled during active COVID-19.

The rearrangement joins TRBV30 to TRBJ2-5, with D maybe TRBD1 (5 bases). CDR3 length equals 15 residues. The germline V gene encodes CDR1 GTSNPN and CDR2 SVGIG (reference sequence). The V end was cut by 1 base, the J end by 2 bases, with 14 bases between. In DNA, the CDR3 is TGTGCCTGGAGTGACAGGCAAAGAACTCAAGAGACCCAGTACTTC. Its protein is CAWSDRQRTQETQYF.

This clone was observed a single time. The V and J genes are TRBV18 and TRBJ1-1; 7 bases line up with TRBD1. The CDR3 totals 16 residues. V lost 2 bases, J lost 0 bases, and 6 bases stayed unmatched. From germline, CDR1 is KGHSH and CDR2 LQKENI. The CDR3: CASSPDSGGLNTEAFF. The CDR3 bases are TGTGCCAGCTCACCAGATTCAGGGGGGCTGAACACTGAAGCTTTCTTT.

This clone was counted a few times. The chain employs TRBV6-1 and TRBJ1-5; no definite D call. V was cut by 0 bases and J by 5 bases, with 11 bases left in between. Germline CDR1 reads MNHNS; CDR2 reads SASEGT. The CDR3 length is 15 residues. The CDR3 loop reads CASSEALRRDQPQHF. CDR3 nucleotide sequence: TGTGCCAGCAGTGAAGCGCTTCGGCGGGATCAGCCCCAGCATTTT.

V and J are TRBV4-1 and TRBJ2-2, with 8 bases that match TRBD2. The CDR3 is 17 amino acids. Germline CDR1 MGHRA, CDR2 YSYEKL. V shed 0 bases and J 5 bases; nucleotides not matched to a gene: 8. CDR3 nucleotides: TGCGCCAGCAGCCAAGAGGGCGGCGGGGGGAGAACCGGGGAGCTGTTTTTT. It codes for CASSQEGGGGRTGELFF.

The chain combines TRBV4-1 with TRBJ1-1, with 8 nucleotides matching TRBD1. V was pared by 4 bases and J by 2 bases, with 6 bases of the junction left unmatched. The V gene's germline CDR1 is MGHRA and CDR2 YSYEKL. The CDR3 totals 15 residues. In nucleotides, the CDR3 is TGCGCCAGCAGCCTTAGTGACAGGGGCAACACTGAAGCTTTCTTT. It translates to CASSLSDRGNTEAFF.

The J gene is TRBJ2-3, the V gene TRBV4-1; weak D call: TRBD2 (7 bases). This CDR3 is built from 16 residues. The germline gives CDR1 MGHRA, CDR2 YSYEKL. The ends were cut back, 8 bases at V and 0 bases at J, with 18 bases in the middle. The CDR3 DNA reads TGCGCCAGCGCCAGGGGACTACCTACTAGCACAGATACGCAGTATTTT. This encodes CASARGLPTSTDTQYF.

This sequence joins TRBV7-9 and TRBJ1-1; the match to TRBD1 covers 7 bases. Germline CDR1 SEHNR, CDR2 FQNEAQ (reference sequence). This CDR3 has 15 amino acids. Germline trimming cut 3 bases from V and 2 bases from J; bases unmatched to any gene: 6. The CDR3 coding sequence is TGTGCCAGCAGCTTTCACAGGGGAGAAAACACTGAAGCTTTCTTT. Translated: CASSFHRGENTEAFF.

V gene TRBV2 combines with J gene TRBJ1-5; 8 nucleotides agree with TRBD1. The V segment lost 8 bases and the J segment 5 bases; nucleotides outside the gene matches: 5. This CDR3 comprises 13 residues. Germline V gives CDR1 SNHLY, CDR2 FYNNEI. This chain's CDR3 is CASAGGLYQPQHF. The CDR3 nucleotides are TGTGCCAGCGCAGGGGGCTTGTATCAGCCCCAGCATTTT.

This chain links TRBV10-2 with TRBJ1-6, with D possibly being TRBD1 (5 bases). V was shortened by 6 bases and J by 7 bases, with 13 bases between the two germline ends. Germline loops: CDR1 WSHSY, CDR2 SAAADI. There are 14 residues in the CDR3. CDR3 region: CASRQQVTNSPLHF. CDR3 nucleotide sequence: TGCGCCAGCAGGCAACAGGTCACCAATTCACCCCTCCACTTT.

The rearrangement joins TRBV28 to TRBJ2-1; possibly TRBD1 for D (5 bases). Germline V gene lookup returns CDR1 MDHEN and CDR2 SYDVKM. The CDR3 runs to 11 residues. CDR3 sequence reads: CVSGRLGEQFF. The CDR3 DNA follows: TGTGTCTCAGGGCGCCTAGGGGAGCAGTTCTTC.

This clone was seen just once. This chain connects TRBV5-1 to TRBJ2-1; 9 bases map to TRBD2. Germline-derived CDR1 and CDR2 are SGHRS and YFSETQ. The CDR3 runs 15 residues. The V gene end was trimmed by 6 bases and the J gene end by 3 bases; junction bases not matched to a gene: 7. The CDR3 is CASTPSGASYNEQFF. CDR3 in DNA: TGCGCCAGCACCCCTAGCGGGGCCAGCTACAATGAGCAGTTCTTC. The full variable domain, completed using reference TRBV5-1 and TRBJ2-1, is KAGVTQTPRYLIKTRGQQVTLSCSPISGHRSVSWYQQTPGQGLQFLFEYFSETQRNKGNFPGRFSGRQFSNSRSEMNVSTLELGDSALYLCASTPSGASYNEQFFGPGTRLTVL.

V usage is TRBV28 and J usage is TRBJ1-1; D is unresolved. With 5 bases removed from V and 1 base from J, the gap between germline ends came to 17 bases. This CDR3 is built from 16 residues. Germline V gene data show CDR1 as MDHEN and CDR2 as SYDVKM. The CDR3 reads CASSPLSLLGNTEAFF. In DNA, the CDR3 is TGTGCCAGCAGTCCCCTTAGCCTCCTTGGGAACACTGAAGCTTTCTTT. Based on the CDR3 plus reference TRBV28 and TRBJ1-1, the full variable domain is DVKVTQSSRYLVKRTGEKVFLECVQDMDHENMFWYRQDPGLGLRLIYFSYDVKMKEKGDIPEGYSVSREKKERFSLILESASTNQTSMYLCASSPLSLLGNTEAFFGQGTRLTVV.

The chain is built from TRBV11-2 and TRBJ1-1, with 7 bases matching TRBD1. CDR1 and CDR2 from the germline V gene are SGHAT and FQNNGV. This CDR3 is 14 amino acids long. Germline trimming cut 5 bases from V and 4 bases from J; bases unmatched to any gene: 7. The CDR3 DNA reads TGTGCCAGCAGCAGGACGACAGGGCCCACTGAAGCTTTCTTT. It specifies CASSRTTGPTEAFF.

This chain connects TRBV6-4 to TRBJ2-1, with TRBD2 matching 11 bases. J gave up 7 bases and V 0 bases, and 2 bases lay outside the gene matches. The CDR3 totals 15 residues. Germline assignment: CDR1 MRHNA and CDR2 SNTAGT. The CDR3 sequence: CASSDSPSGRNEQFF. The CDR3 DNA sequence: TGTGCCAGCAGTGACTCGCCTAGCGGGAGGAATGAGCAGTTCTTC.

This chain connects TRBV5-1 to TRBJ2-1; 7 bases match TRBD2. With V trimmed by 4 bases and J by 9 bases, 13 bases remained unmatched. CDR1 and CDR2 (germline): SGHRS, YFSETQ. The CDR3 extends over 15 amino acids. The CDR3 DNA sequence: TGCGCCAGCAGCCCTAAGACTAGCTTCGGTAGTGAGCAGTTCTTC. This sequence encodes CASSPKTSFGSEQFF. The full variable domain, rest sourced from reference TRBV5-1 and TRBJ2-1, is KAGVTQTPRYLIKTRGQQVTLSCSPISGHRSVSWYQQTPGQGLQFLFEYFSETQRNKGNFPGRFSGRQFSNSRSEMNVSTLELGDSALYLCASSPKTSFGSEQFFGPGTRLTVL.

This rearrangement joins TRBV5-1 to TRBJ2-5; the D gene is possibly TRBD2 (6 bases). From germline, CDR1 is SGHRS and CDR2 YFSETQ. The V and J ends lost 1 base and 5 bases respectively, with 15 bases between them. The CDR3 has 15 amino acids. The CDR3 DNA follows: TGCGCCAGCAGCTTGAAGCGGGCAGACGGGGAGACCCAGTACTTC. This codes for CASSLKRADGETQYF.

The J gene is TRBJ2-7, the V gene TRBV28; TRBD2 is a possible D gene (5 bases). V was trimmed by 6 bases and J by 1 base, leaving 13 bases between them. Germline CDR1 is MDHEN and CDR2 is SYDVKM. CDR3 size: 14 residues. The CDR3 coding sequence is TGTGCCAGCAGGGGTAGCGACGGTTCCTACGAGCAGTACTTC. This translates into CASRGSDGSYEQYF. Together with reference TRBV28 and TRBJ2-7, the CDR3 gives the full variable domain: DVKVTQSSRYLVKRTGEKVFLECVQDMDHENMFWYRQDPGLGLRLIYFSYDVKMKEKGDIPEGYSVSREKKERFSLILESASTNQTSMYLCASRGSDGSYEQYFGPGTRLTVT.